The TCR beta chain under discussion was sequenced for a study of patients with pleural tuberculosis. The CDR3 loop spans 16 amino acids. After removal of 0 bases from V and 0 bases from J, the junction contained 8 bases not matched to a gene. From germline, CDR1 is SQVTM and CDR2 ANQGSEA. MiXCR, run by TCRdb on the reads, gives a single entry per CDR3 protein. The sample records under 55,000 distinct CDR3 sequences, 7.3% being singletons. This clonotype was found a few times. The rearrangement uses TRBV29-1 and TRBJ2-7; TRBD2 matches at 7 bases. This clonotype was obtained from a human donor with pleural tuberculosis. CDR3 nucleotides: TGCAGCGTTGAAGATCAATTAGCGGGTCTCTCCTACGAGCAGTACTTC. It translates to CSVEDQLAGLSYEQYF.